The 7 T cell receptor beta chains reported below all come from one sample, sequenced in a study of blood T cells in healthy people across ages. With a J-beta primer mix and a sample-barcoded 5' primer, a second PCR ran roughly 6 to 11 cycles. One entry per CDR3 protein, called by TCRdb with MiXCR from the 5' RACE reads. The profile shows over a million distinct CDR3 sequences, 45% of them singletons. The sequenced material came from blood. Receptors originate from a woman aged 60-70 years in good health.

CDR3: CASSLHGASIDEQFF. CDR3 coding DNA: TGCGCCAGCAGCCTCCATGGGGCTAGCATTGATGAGCAGTTCTTC. The chain uses TRBV4-1 and TRBJ2-1; D could derive from TRBD1 or TRBD2 (5 bases each). CDR3 length: 15 residues. V was cut by 4 bases and J by 8 bases, with 18 bases left in between. Germline V gene data show CDR1 as MGHRA and CDR2 as YSYEKL.

The chain joins TRBV5-1 to TRBJ1-2; unclear D gene. Trimming took 0 bases from V and 4 from J, leaving 13 bases between them. The CDR3 totals 15 residues. Germline V gives CDR1 SGHRS, CDR2 YFSETQ. CDR3 protein: CASSLGSASIYGYTF. The CDR3 region has the DNA TGCGCCAGCAGCTTGGGCAGTGCTAGTATCTATGGCTACACCTTC.

This clonotype was found a few times. The chain carries TRBV27 and TRBJ1-2; D gene uncertain. Germline assignment: CDR1 MNHEY and CDR2 SMNVEV (reference sequence). The CDR3 consists of 13 residues. Trimming left V 8 bases short and J 8 bases short, with 18 bases between. The CDR3 nucleotides are TGTGCCAGCGGAACTGACATACCAAACGGCTACACCTTC. Amino acid sequence: CASGTDIPNGYTF.

The rearrangement uses TRBV7-2 and TRBJ1-6, with a weak D call TRBD1 (5 bases). V was cut by 3 bases and J by 9 bases, with 18 bases left in between. There are 16 residues in the CDR3. Germline CDR1 reads SGHTA; CDR2 reads FQGNSA. CDR3 protein: CASSLTAMGFGSPLHF. In DNA, the CDR3 is TGTGCCAGCAGCTTGACAGCTATGGGGTTCGGTTCACCCCTCCACTTT.

This clonotype has a single count. The genes are TRBV20-1 and TRBJ1-4, with D possibly TRBD1 on 5 matching bases. The V and J ends lost 7 bases and 6 bases respectively, with 12 bases between them. The length of the CDR3 is 12 residues. Germline assignment: CDR1 DFQATT and CDR2 SNEGSKA (reference sequence). This CDR3 reads CSGSGADEKLFF. For the CDR3, the DNA is TGCAGTGGGTCCGGGGCCGATGAAAAACTGTTTTTT.

The rearrangement uses TRBV29-1 and TRBJ2-7; D gene ambiguous. V was clipped by 7 bases and J by 0 bases, with 16 bases between them. This CDR3 is built from 14 residues. From germline, CDR1 is SQVTM and CDR2 ANQGSEA. The DNA of the CDR3 is TGCAGCGCTCTAGTAACGGCGAGCTCCTACGAGCAGTACTTC. It encodes CSALVTASSYEQYF.

The chain is built from TRBV29-1 and TRBJ2-2; 8 bases fit TRBD1. The CDR3 totals 14 residues. The ends lost 3 bases at V and 6 bases at J; junction bases unmatched: 6. In germline, CDR1 is SQVTM, CDR2 ANQGSEA. In DNA form, the CDR3 reads TGCAGCGTTGATGCCGGACAGGGCTCCGGGGAGCTGTTTTTT. Residues: CSVDAGQGSGELFF.